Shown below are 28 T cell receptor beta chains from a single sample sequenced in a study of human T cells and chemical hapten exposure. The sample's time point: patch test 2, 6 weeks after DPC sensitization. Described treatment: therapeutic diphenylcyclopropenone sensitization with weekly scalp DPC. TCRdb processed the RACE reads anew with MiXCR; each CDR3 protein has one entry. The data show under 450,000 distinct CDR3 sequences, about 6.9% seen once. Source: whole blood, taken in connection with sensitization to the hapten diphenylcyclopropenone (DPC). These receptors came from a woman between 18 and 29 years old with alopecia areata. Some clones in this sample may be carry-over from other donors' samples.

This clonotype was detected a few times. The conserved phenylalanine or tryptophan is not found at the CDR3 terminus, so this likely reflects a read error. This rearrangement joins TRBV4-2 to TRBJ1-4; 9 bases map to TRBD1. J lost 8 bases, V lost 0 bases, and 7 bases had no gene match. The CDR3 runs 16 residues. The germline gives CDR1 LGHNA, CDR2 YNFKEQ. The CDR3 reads CASSQDDRDRDEKLFL. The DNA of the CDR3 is TGTGCCAGCAGCCAAGATGACCGGGACAGGGACGAAAAACTGTTTCTT.

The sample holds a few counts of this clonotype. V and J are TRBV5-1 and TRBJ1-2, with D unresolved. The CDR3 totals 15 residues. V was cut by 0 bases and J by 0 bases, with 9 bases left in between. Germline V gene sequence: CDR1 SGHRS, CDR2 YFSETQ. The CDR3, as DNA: TGCGCCAGCAGCTTGGGGCAACTCTCTAACTATGGCTACACCTTC. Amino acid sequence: CASSLGQLSNYGYTF.

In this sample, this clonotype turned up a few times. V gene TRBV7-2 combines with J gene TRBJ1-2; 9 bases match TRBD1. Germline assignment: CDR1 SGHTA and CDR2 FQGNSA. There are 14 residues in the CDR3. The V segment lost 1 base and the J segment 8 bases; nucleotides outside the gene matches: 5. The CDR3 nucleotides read TGTGCCAGCAGCTTAGGGGACAGGGCGAGCGGCTACACCTTC. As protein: CASSLGDRASGYTF. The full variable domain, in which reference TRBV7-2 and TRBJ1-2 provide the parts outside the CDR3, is GAGVSQSPSNKVTEKGKDVELRCDPISGHTALYWYRQSLGQGLEFLIYFQGNSAPDKSGLPSDRFSAERTGGSVSTLTIQRTQQEDSAVYLCASSLGDRASGYTFGSGTRLTVV.

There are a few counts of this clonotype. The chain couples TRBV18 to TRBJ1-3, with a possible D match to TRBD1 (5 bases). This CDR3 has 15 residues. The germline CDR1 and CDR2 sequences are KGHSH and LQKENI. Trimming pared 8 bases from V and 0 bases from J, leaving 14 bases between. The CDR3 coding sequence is TGTGCCAGCCAGATTACAGGAGGCTCTGGAAACACCATATATTTT. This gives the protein CASQITGGSGNTIYF.

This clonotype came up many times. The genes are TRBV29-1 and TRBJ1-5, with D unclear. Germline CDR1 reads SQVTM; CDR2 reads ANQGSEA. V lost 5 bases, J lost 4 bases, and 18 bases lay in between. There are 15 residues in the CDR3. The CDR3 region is CSVLIGYPANQPQHF. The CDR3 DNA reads TGCAGCGTTCTGATCGGGTACCCAGCGAATCAGCCCCAGCATTTT.

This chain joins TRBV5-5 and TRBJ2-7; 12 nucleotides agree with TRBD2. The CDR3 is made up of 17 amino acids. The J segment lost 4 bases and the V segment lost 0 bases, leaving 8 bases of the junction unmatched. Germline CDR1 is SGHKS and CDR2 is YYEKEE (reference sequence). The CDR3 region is CASSLVASGGAEYEQYF. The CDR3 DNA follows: TGTGCCAGCAGCTTGGTGGCTAGCGGGGGGGCTGAGTACGAGCAGTACTTC.

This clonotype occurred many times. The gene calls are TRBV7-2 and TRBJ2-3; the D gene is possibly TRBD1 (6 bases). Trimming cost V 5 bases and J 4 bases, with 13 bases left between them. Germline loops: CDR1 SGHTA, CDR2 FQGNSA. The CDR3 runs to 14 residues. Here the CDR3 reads CASSPGVEADTQYF. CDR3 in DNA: TGTGCCAGCAGCCCAGGGGTGGAAGCAGATACGCAGTATTTT.

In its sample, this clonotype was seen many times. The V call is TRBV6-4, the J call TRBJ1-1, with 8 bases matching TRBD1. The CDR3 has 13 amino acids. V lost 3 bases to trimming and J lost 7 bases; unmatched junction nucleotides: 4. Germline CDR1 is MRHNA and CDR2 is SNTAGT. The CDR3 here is CASSERDRGEAFF. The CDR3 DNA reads TGTGCCAGCAGTGAACGAGACAGGGGTGAAGCTTTCTTT.

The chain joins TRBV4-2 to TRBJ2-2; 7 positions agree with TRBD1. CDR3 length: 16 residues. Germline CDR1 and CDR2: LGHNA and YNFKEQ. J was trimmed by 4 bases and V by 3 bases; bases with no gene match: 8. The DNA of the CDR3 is TGTGCCAGCAGCCAGAGAACAGGGGCAGCCACCGGGGAGCTGTTTTTT. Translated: CASSQRTGAATGELFF.

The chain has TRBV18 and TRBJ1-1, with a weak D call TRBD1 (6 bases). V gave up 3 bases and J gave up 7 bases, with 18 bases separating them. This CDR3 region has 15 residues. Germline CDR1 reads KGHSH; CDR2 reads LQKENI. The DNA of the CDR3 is TGTGCCAGCTCACCCCCGACCACCGGGGGCCGTGAAGCTTTCTTT. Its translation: CASSPPTTGGREAFF.

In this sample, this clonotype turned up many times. The CDR3 coding sequence is TGCAGCGTTGCACCGCGGACGGTGCTTAGCTCCTACGAGCAGTACTTC. As protein: CSVAPRTVLSSYEQYF. The V and J genes are TRBV29-1 and TRBJ2-7; unclear D gene. The CDR3 extends over 16 amino acids. V gave up 4 bases and J gave up 0 bases, with 19 bases separating them. Germline V lookup: CDR1 SQVTM, CDR2 ANQGSEA.

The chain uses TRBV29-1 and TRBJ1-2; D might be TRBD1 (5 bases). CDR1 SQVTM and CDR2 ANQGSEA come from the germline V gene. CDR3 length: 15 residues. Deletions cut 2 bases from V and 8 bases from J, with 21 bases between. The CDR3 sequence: CSVERTAAGHTGYTF. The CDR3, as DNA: TGCAGCGTTGAACGGACGGCCGCCGGACATACCGGCTACACCTTC. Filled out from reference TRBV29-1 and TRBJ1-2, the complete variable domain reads SAVISQKPSRDICQRGTSLTIQCQVDSQVTMMFWYRQQPGQSLTLIATANQGSEATYESGFVIDKFPISRPNLTFSTLTVSNMSPEDSSIYLCSVERTAAGHTGYTFGSGTRLTVV.

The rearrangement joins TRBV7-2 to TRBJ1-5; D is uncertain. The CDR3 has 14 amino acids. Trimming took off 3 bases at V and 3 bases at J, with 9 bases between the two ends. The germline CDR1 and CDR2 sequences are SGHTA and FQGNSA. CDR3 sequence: CASSLGFVNQPQHF. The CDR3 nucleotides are TGTGCCAGCAGCTTGGGATTCGTCAATCAGCCCCAGCATTTT.

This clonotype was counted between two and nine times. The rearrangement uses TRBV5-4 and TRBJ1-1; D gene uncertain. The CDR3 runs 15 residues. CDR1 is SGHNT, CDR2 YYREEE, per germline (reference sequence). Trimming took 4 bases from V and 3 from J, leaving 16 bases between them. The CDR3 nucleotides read TGTGCCAGCAGCGCCGAAATTACCGACGACACTGAAGCTTTCTTT. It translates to CASSAEITDDTEAFF.

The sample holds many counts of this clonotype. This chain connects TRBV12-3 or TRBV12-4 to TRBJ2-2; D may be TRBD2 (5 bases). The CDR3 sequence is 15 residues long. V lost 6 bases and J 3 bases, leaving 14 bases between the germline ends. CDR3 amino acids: CASSPTNGDTGELFF. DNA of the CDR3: TGTGCCAGCAGCCCTACGAACGGGGACACCGGGGAGCTGTTTTTT.

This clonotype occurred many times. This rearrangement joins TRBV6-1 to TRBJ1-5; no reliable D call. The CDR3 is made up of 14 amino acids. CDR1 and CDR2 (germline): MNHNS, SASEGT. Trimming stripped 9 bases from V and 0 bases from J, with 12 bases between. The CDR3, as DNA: TGTGCCAGTCGGGAGACAAATAGCAATCAGCCCCAGCATTTT. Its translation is CASRETNSNQPQHF.

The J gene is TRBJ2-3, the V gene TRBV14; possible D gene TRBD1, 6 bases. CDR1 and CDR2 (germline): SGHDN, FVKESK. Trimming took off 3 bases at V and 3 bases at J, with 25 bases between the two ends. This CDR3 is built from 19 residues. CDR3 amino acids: CASSHAVGKNRVKTDTQYF. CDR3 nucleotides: TGTGCCAGCAGCCACGCGGTGGGGAAAAACAGGGTGAAAACAGATACGCAGTATTTT.

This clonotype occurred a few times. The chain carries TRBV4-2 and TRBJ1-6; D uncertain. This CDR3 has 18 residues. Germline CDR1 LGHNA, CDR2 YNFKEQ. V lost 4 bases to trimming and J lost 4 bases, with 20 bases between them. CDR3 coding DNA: TGTGCCAGCAGCCCACTCCTGACTCAACGCTCTTATAATTCACCCCTCCACTTT. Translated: CASSPLLTQRSYNSPLHF.

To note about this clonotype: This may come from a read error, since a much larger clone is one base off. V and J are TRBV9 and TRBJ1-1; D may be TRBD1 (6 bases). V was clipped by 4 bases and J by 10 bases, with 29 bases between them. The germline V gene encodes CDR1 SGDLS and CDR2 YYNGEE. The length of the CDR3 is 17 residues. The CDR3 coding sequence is TGTGCCAGCAGCCCGAGGGGAGGCGGGGGCGCGTGGTCTGGAGCTTTCTTT. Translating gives CASSPRGGGGAWSGAFF.

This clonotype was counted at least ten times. The CDR3 DNA sequence: TGTGCCAGCAGTGAAAGCCGCACAGATACGCAGTATTTT. It translates to CASSESRTDTQYF. The chain uses TRBV6-1 and TRBJ2-3; unclear D gene. The CDR3 sequence is 13 residues long. The V gene lost 2 bases and the J gene lost 1 base, with 4 bases spanning the gap. The germline CDR1 and CDR2 sequences are MNHNS and SASEGT.

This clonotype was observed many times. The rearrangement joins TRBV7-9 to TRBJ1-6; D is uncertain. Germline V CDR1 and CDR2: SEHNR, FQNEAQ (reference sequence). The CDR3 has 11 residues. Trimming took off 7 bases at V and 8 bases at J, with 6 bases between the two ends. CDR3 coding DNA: TGTGCCAGCACCGAGGATTCACCCCTCCACTTT. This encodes CASTEDSPLHF.

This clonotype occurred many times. CDR3 sequence: CASSLVAGLNNGYTF. In DNA form, the CDR3 reads TGTGCCAGCAGCTTAGTAGCGGGGTTGAATAATGGCTACACCTTC. V is TRBV7-2 and J is TRBJ1-2; D is undetermined. This CDR3 region has 15 residues. Trimming left V 1 base short and J 6 bases short, with 15 bases between. Per germline, CDR1 SGHTA and CDR2 FQGNSA.

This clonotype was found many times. The CDR3 reads CSASYNEKLFF. Here the CDR3 DNA reads TGCAGTGCTAGCTATAATGAAAAACTGTTTTTT. The V call is TRBV20-1, the J call TRBJ1-4; no firm D call. Germline-derived CDR1 and CDR2 are DFQATT and SNEGSKA (reference sequence). Trimming pared 3 bases from V and 4 bases from J, leaving 3 bases between. The CDR3 is 11 residues long.

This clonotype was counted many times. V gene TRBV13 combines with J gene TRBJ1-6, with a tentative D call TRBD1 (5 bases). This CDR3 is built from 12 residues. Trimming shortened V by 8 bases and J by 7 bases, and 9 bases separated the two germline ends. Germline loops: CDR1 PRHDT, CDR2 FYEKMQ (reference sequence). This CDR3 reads CASGTENSPLHF. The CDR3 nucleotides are TGTGCCAGCGGGACGGAAAATTCACCCCTCCACTTT. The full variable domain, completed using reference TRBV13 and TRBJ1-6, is AAGVIQSPRHLIKEKRETATLKCYPIPRHDTVYWYQQGPGQDPQFLISFYEKMQSDKGSIPDRFSAQQFSDYHSELNMSSLELGDSALYFCASGTENSPLHFGNGTRLTVT.

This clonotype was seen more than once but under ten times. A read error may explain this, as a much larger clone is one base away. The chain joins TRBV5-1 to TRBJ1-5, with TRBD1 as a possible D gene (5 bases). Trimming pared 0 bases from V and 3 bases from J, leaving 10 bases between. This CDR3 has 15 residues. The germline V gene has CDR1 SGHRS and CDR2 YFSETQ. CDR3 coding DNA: TGCGCCAGCAGCTTGGATTCAGGGACCAATCAGCCCCAGCATTTT. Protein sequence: CASSLDSGTNQPQHF. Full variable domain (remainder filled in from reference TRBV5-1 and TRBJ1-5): KAGVTQTPRYLIKTRGQQVTLSCSPISGHRSVSWYQQTPGQGLQFLFEYFSETQRNKGNFPGRFSGRQFSNSRSEMNVSTLELGDSALYLCASSLDSGTNQPQHFGDGTRLSIL.

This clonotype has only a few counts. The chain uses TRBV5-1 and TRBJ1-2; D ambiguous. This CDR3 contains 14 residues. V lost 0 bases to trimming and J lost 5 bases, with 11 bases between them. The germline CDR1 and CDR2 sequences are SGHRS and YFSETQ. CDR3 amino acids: CASSLAGGQYGYTF. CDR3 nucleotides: TGCGCCAGCAGCTTGGCTGGCGGGCAATATGGCTACACCTTC. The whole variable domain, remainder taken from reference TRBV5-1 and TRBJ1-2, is KAGVTQTPRYLIKTRGQQVTLSCSPISGHRSVSWYQQTPGQGLQFLFEYFSETQRNKGNFPGRFSGRQFSNSRSEMNVSTLELGDSALYLCASSLAGGQYGYTFGSGTRLTVV.

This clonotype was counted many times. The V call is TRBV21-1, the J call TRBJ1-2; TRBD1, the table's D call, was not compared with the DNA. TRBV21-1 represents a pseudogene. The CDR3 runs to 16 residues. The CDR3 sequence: CASSKARGDRDDGYTF. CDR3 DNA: TGTGCCAGCAGCAAAGCGCGGGGGGATCGGGATGATGGCTACACCTTC.

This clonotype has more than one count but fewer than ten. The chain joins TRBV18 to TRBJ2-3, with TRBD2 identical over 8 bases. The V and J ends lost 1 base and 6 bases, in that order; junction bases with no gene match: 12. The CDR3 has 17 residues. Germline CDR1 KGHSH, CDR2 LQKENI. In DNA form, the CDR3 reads TGTGCCAGCTCACCACAAATCCCGCGGGGGGCCAGTGATACGCAGTATTTT. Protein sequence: CASSPQIPRGASDTQYF.